Listed below are T cell receptor beta chains from one sample, sequenced in a study of T cells in Graves' hyperthyroidism and ophthalmopathy. TCRdb re-called the multiplex PCR reads through MiXCR, storing one row per CDR3 protein. Of about 570,000 distinct CDR3 sequences listed, approximately 15% are singletons. Sequenced material: blood. The receptors were sampled from a woman between 40 and 55 years old with Graves' hyperthyroidism. The CDR3 runs from the conserved cysteine through the conserved F or W. The order of the fields is clone size, D gene, V gene, J gene, CDR3 DNA, CDR3 protein. A D gene is named only where the DNA matches it firmly. Rows may omit the clone size; those that give it use once, few, many or a size class.

many	NA	TRBV28	TRBJ2-1	TGTGCCAGCAGTGAACGGGAGATAAACAATGAGCAGTTCTTC	CASSEREINNEQFF
many	NA	TRBV5-8	TRBJ1-6	TGTGCCAGCAGCTTGAAGAATTCACCCCTCCACTTT	CASSLKNSPLHF
few	NA	TRBV5-1	TRBJ2-1	TGCGCCAGCAGCTCCATCAGAAGCTCCTACAATGAGCAGTTCTTC	CASSSIRSSYNEQFF
NA	TRBD2	TRBV9	TRBJ2-1	TGTGCCAGCATCCCGATGCTAGCGGGTGCGGTCGATGAGCAGTTCTTC	CASIPMLAGAVDEQFF
many	NA	TRBV5-8	TRBJ2-2	TGTGCCAGCAGCTTCGGACTACTCACCGGGGAGCTGTTTTTT	CASSFGLLTGELFF
NA	NA	TRBV6-1	TRBJ1-2	TGTGCCAGCAGTCAGGACAGATATGGCTACACCTTC	CASSQDRYGYTF
many	TRBD1	TRBV7-2	TRBJ2-7	TGTGCCAGCAGCAGGCCGGGACAGGGTCCCGAGCAGTACTTC	CASSRPGQGPEQYF
many	NA	TRBV29-1	TRBJ2-5	TGCAGCGTTGTCCTGGGGCGGAGGGGAGAGACCCAGTACTTC	CSVVLGRRGETQYF
NA	NA	TRBV6-6	TRBJ2-2	TGTGCCAGCAGTTACTCGACGCCTCCCGGGGAGCTGTTTTTT	CASSYSTPPGELFF
many	NA	TRBV20-1	TRBJ2-7	TGCAGTGCTAGAGAAGGGATTTTATACGAGCAGTACTTC	CSAREGILYEQYF
few	TRBD2	TRBV30	TRBJ2-7	TGTGCCGGCGCGGGGGGGACTAGCGGGGAGAGCTCCTACGAGCAGTACTTC	CAGAGGTSGESSYEQYF
many	NA	TRBV5-1	TRBJ2-3	TGCGCCAGCAGCTTGGCCAGTCACACAGATACGCAGTATTTT	CASSLASHTDTQYF
few	NA	TRBV2	TRBJ2-3	TGTGCCAGCATAGAGCTGGGGCAGGGAGATACGCAGTATTTT	CASIELGQGDTQYF
few	NA	TRBV12-5	TRBJ1-1	TGTGCTAGTGGTTTCCAGGCGTCTAACACTGAAGCTTTCTTT	CASGFQASNTEAFF
many	NA	TRBV11-3	TRBJ2-7	TGTGCCAGCAGCTTAGATACTACTTCCTACGAGCAGTACTTC	CASSLDTTSYEQYF
many	NA	TRBV3-1	TRBJ2-3	TGTGCCAGCAGCCCGACCCAGGGAGATACGCAGTATTTT	CASSPTQGDTQYF
NA	TRBD1	TRBV19	TRBJ2-2	TGTGCCAGTAGTACACAGGGGTCCAACCCCACCGGGGAGCTGTTTTTT	CASSTQGSNPTGELFF
NA	TRBD2	TRBV30	TRBJ2-2	TGTGCCTGGCCCGGGACTAGCGGGATGAGCTACACCGGGGAGCTGTTTTTT	CAWPGTSGMSYTGELFF
many	NA	TRBV29-1	TRBJ2-3	TGCAGCGTCGACACTCGGAGCACAGATACGCAGTATTTT	CSVDTRSTDTQYF
many	NA	TRBV7-3	TRBJ2-5	TGTGCCAGCAGCTTCGGAGAGGCAGAGACCCAGTACTTC	CASSFGEAETQYF
many	NA	TRBV3-1	TRBJ2-5	TGTGCCAGCAGCCAAGGTAGAACAGTCCAAGAGACCCAGTACTTC	CASSQGRTVQETQYF
many	TRBD1	TRBV20-1	TRBJ2-3	TGCAGTGCTAGAGGGGACAGGGGGAGCACAGATACGCAGTATTTT	CSARGDRGSTDTQYF
many	NA	TRBV5-1	TRBJ2-1	TGCGCCAGCAGCGAGCGTGAGGCCGAACCCTACAATGAGCAGTTCTTC	CASSEREAEPYNEQFF
NA	NA	TRBV6-2/TRBV6-3	TRBJ1-2	TGTGCCAGCAGTTACAGGGGGGAGGCGTATGGCTACACCTTC	CASSYRGEAYGYTF
once	NA	TRBV12-3/TRBV12-4	TRBJ2-7	TGTGCCAGCAGTAAGGGCTCTCAGGGCTACGAGCAGTACTTC	CASSKGSQGYEQYF
NA	NA	TRBV9	TRBJ2-1	TGTGCCAGCAGCGCCACGGGACTTACTTACAATGAGCAGTTCTTC	CASSATGLTYNEQFF
few	TRBD2	TRBV4-1	TRBJ2-1	TGCGCCAGCAGCCAAGATTTACTAGCGGGTAACTACAATGAGCAGTTCTTC	CASSQDLLAGNYNEQFF
many	TRBD1	TRBV20-1	TRBJ1-4	TGCAGTGCTAGATTGCCTACAGGGGGCATAAATGAAAAACTGTTTTTT	CSARLPTGGINEKLFF